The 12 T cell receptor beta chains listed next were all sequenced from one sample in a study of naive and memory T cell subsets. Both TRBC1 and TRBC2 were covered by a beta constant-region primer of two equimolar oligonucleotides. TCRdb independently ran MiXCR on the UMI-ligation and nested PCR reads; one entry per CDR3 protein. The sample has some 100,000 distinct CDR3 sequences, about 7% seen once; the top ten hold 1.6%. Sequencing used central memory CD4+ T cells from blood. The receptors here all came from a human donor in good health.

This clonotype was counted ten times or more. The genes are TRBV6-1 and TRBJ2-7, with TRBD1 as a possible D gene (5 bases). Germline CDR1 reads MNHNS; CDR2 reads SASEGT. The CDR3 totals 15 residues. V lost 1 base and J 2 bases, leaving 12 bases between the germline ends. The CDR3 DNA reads TGTGCCAGCAGTGAAGAGGGGATTCGAGCCTACGAGCAGTACTTC. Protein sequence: CASSEEGIRAYEQYF.

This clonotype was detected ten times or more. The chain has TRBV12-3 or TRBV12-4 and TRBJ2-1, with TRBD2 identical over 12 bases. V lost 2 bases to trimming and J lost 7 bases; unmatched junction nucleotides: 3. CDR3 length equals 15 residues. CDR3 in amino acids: CASSLMGLAGNEQFF. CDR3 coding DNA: TGTGCCAGCAGTTTAATGGGACTAGCGGGTAATGAGCAGTTCTTC.

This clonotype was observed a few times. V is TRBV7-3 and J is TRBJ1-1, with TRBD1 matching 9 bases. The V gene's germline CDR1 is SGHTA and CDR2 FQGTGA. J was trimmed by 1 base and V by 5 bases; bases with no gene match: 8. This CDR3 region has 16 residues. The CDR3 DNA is TGTGCCAGCAGCCGACTTCCGGGACAGGGGAACACTGAAGCTTTCTTT. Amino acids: CASSRLPGQGNTEAFF.

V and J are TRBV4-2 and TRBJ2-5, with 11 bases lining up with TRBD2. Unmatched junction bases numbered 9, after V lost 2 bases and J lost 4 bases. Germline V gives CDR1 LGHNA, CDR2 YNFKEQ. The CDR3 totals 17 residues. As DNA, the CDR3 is TGTGCCAGCAGCCAAACCCCGGGACTAGCGGACTCAGAGACCCAGTACTTC. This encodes CASSQTPGLADSETQYF.

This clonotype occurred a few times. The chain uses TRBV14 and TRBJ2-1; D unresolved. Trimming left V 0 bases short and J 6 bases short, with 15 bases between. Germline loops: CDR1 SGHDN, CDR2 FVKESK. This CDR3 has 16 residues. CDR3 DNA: TGTGCCAGCAGCCAAGATTCGTTCACCTTCCTCAATGAGCAGTTCTTC. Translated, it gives CASSQDSFTFLNEQFF.

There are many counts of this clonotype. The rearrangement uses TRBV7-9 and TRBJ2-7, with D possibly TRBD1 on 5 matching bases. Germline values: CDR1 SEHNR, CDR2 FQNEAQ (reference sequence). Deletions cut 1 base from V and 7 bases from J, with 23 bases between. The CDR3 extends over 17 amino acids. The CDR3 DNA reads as TGTGCCAGCAGCTTAGGGGGTAATGGTCCAGGGTGGTCTGAGCAGTACTTC. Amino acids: CASSLGGNGPGWSEQYF.

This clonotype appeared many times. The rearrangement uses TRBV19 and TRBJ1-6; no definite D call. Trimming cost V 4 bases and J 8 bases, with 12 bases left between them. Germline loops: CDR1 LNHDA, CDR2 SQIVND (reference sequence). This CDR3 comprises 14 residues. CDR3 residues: CASSTGLRDSPLHF. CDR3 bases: TGTGCCAGTAGTACCGGACTGAGGGATTCACCCCTCCACTTT.

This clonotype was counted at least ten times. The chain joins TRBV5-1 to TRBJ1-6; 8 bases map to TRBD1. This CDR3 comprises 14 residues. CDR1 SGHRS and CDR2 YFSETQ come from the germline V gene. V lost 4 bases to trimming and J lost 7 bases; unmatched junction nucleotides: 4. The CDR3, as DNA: TGCGCCAGCAGCCCGGGACAGGACAATTCACCCCTCCACTTT. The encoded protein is CASSPGQDNSPLHF.

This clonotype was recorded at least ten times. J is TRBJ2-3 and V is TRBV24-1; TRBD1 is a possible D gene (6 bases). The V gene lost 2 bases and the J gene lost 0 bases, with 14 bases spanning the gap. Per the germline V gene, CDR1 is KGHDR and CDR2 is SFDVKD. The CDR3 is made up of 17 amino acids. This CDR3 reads CATSDSPTGLSTDTQYF. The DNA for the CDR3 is TGTGCCACCAGTGATTCGCCGACAGGCCTTAGCACAGATACGCAGTATTTT.

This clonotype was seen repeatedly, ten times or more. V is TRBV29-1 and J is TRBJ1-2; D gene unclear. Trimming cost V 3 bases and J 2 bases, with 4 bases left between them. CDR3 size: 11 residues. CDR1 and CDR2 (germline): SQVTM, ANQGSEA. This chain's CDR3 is CSVEINYGYTF. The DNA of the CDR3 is TGCAGCGTTGAGATCAACTATGGCTACACCTTC.

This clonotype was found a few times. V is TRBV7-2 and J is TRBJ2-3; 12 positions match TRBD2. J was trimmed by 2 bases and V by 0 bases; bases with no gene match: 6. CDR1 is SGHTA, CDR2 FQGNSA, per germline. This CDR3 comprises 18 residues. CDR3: CASSLAPRTSGNTDTQYF. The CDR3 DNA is TGTGCCAGCAGCTTAGCCCCGAGGACTAGCGGGAACACAGATACGCAGTATTTT.

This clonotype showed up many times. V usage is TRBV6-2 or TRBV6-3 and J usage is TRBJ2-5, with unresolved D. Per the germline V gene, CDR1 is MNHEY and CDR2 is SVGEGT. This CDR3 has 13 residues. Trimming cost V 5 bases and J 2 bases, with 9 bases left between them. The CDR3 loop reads CASSRPEQETQYF. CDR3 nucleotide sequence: TGTGCCAGCAGTAGACCGGAACAAGAGACCCAGTACTTC.